This T cell receptor beta chain was sequenced in a study of blood T cell repertoires in COVID-19. Turning to the study itself: The origin of the acute and convalescent COVID-19 samples was the United States, Italy and Spain.

The germline gives CDR1 SGHNT, CDR2 YYREEE (reference sequence). The germline V and J ends were trimmed by 5 bases and 0 bases, with 11 bases remaining between them. This CDR3 has 15 residues. Authors' analysis steps: Quantification of nucleated cells was approximated via reference gene primer amplification. The assay was immunoSEQ multiplex PCR, and TCRdb's table has in-frame clones only and misses some. From that table come the V and J calls and clone size; the DNA was used to work out D and trimming. Altogether 150,000 to 200,000 clones are present, 80% to 95% being singletons, with the ten largest covering just under 2%.

The V call is TRBV5-4, the J call TRBJ2-2; possibly TRBD1 for D (6 bases). The sequence was obtained from a woman between 55 and 75 years old with COVID-19, enrolled during active disease. The sequenced material came from peripheral blood. CDR3 protein: CASSKQGPNTGELFF. The CDR3, as DNA: TGTGCCAGCAGTAAACAGGGCCCGAACACCGGGGAGCTGTTTTTT.